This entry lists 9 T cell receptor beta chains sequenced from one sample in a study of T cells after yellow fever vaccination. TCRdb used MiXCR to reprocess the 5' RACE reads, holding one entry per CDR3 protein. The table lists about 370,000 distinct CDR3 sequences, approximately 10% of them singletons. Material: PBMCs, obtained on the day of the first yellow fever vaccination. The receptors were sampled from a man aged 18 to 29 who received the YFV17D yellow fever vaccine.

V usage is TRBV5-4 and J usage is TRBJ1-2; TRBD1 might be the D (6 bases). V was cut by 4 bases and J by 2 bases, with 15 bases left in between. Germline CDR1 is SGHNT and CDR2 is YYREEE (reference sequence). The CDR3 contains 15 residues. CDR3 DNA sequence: TGTGCCAGCAGCCATGGGACAAACTTCAACTATGGCTACACCTTC. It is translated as CASSHGTNFNYGYTF.

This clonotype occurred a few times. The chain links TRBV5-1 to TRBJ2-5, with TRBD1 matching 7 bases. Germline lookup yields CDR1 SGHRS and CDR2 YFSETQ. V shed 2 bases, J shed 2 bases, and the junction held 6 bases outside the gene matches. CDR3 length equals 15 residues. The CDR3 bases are TGCGCCAGCAGCTTTTTTTTGACAGGGCAAGAGACCCAGTACTTC. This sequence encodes CASSFFLTGQETQYF.

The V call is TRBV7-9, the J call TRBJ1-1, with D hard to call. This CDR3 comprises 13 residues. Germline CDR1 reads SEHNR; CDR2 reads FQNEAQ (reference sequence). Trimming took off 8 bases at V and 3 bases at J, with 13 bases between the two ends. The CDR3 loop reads CASEGWADTEAFF. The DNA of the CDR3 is TGTGCCAGCGAGGGTTGGGCCGACACTGAAGCTTTCTTT.

The CDR3 DNA sequence: TGTGCCAGCAGCGGGCGGGGGACCCAGTACTTC. Translated, it gives CASSGRGTQYF. The chain carries TRBV7-8 and TRBJ2-5; perhaps TRBD2 as D (6 bases). The CDR3 has 11 amino acids. From germline, CDR1 is SGHVS and CDR2 FQNEAQ. V was shortened by 5 bases and J by 7 bases, with 8 bases between the two germline ends. The full variable domain, in which reference TRBV7-8 and TRBJ2-5 provide the parts outside the CDR3, is GAGVSQSPRYKVAKRGQDVALRCDPISGHVSLFWYQQALGQGPEFLTYFQNEAQLDKSGLPSDRFFAERPEGSVSTLKIQRTQQEDSAVYLCASSGRGTQYFGPGTRLLVL.

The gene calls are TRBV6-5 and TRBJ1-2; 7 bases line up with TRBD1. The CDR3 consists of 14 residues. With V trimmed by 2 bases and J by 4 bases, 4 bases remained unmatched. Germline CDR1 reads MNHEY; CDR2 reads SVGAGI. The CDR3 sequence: CASSYRGLSYGYTF. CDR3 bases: TGTGCCAGCAGTTACAGGGGGCTCAGCTATGGCTACACCTTC.

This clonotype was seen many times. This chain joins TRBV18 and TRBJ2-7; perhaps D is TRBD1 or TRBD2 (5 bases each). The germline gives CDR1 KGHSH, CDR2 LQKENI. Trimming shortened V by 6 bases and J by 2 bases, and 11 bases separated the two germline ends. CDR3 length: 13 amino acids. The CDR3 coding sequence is TGTGCCAGCTCTTGGGACGGAACCTACGAGCAGTACTTC. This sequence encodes CASSWDGTYEQYF.

CDR3 nucleotide sequence: TGTGCCAGCAGCCAACTCGACAGGGGGACCGGGGAGCTGTTTTTT. It codes for CASSQLDRGTGELFF. This sequence joins TRBV7-9 and TRBJ2-2; the match to TRBD1 covers 9 bases. J was trimmed by 5 bases and V by 5 bases; bases with no gene match: 6. Germline V gene lookup returns CDR1 SEHNR and CDR2 FQNEAQ (reference sequence). The length of the CDR3 is 15 residues.

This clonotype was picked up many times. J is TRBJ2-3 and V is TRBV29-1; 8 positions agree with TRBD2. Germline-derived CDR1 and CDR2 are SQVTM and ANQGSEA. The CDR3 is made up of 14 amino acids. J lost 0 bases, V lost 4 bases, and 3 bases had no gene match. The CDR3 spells CSVVPSGSTDTQYF. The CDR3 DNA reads TGCAGCGTTGTGCCTAGCGGGAGCACAGATACGCAGTATTTT.

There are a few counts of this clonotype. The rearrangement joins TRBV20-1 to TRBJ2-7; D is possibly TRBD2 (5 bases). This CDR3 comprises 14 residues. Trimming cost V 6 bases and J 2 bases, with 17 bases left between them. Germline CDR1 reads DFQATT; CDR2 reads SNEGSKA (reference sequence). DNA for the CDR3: TGCAGTGCGGGGAATACTCGGGAACCCTACGAGCAGTACGTC. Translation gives CSAGNTREPYEQYV.